These 5 T cell receptor beta chains were sequenced from one sample in a study of T cell responses to AZD1222 COVID-19 vaccine. This table comes from immunoSEQ multiplex PCR, and its TCRdb copy is limited to in-frame clones, with some not included. Of some 64,000 clones in the sample, 85% to 95% are singletons; the top ten hold approximately 6.3%. The input for sequencing was peripheral blood, taken 28 days after the second dose of the MenACWY control vaccine. The receptors derive from an adult who received the MenACWY meningococcal vaccine as a control.

The rearrangement joins TRBV28 to TRBJ2-7; 11 bases align to TRBD2. J gave up 0 bases and V 6 bases, and 4 bases lay outside the gene matches. Germline V gene sequence: CDR1 MDHEN, CDR2 SYDVKM. The CDR3 is 15 residues long. The CDR3 region has the DNA TGTGCCAGCAGCCAAGGGACTAGCGGCTCCTACGAGCAGTACTTC. It is translated as CASSQGTSGSYEQYF.

The CDR3 DNA is TGCGCCAGCAGCCGATTTTGGGGCGGAGCTAACACCGGGGAGCTGTTTTTT. Protein product: CASSRFWGGANTGELFF. V gene TRBV5-1 combines with J gene TRBJ2-2; maybe TRBD1 (5 bases). The CDR3 is 17 residues long. V lost 4 bases and J lost 2, with 18 bases in between. Germline CDR1 reads SGHRS; CDR2 reads YFSETQ.

V usage is TRBV19 and J usage is TRBJ2-7; no firm D call. Germline V gene lookup returns CDR1 LNHDA and CDR2 SQIVND (reference sequence). The V and J ends lost 5 bases and 2 bases respectively, with 7 bases between them. This CDR3 contains 12 residues. DNA of the CDR3: TGTGCCAGTAGTTCAGGAACCTACGAGCAGTACTTC. Its translation is CASSSGTYEQYF.

The CDR3 reads CASSYARKAGTGGFSEKLFF. CDR3 DNA sequence: TGTGCCAGCAGCTATGCAAGAAAGGCCGGGACAGGGGGTTTCTCTGAAAAACTGTTTTTT. This rearrangement joins TRBV28 to TRBJ1-4; 11 bases are a match to TRBD1. The ends lost 6 bases at V and 7 bases at J; junction bases unmatched: 22. CDR1 MDHEN and CDR2 SYDVKM come from the germline V gene. This CDR3 comprises 20 residues.

This clone was detected only once. V usage is TRBV18 and J usage is TRBJ1-5, with a possible D match to TRBD1 (5 bases). Trimming shortened V by 0 bases and J by 3 bases, and 6 bases separated the two germline ends. CDR1 is KGHSH, CDR2 LQKENI, per germline. The CDR3 sequence is 14 residues long. CDR3 DNA sequence: TGTGCCAGCTCACCACCGGGGGACAATCAGCCCCAGCATTTT. Its translation is CASSPPGDNQPQHF.